The 12 T cell receptor beta chains below come from one sample, sequenced in a study of T cells in localized non-small cell lung cancer. Libraries were prepared by immunoSEQ multiplex PCR; TCRdb keeps only in-frame clonotypes and omits some of them. This table has around 4,000 clones, around 23% appearing once. The sample here was lung tumor tissue, taken before any cancer treatment. The source is a woman aged 40 to 75 with stage I lung adenocarcinoma.

This clone has just a few counts. The chain is built from TRBV2 and TRBJ2-3; D is undetermined. CDR3 length: 15 residues. The V end lost 6 bases, the J end lost 0 bases, and 13 bases lay between the germline ends. The V gene's germline CDR1 is SNHLY and CDR2 FYNNEI. CDR3 DNA: TGTGCCAGCAGAAAGAGTCGGTTGAGCACAGATACGCAGTATTTT. The encoded protein is CASRKSRLSTDTQYF.

The chain joins TRBV19 to TRBJ1-1; a weak D match, TRBD1 (5 bases). In germline, CDR1 is LNHDA, CDR2 SQIVND (reference sequence). CDR3 length equals 16 residues. V shed 4 bases and J shed 0 bases, with 15 bases lying between them. CDR3 nucleotides: TGTGCCAGTAGTAAGCTAATCGGGGCTATGAACACTGAAGCTTTCTTT. Translating it yields CASSKLIGAMNTEAFF.

By sample share, this clone is medium-sized (0.01 to 0.1%). The V and J genes are TRBV6-8 and TRBJ2-3, with 10 bases matching TRBD1. The CDR3 sequence is 14 residues long. The trim removed 5 bases at V and 4 bases at J, leaving 3 bases unmatched. Germline V gene data show CDR1 as MNHGY and CDR2 as SAAAGT. CDR3 protein: CASSDGQGADTQYF. CDR3 in DNA: TGTGCCAGCAGTGACGGACAGGGGGCAGATACGCAGTATTTT.

The gene calls are TRBV18 and TRBJ1-5; 8 positions agree with TRBD1. With V trimmed by 8 bases and J by 2 bases, 8 bases remained unmatched. CDR1 KGHSH and CDR2 LQKENI come from the germline V gene. This CDR3 contains 15 residues. CDR3 loop: CASTQDRVGNQPQHF. CDR3 nucleotide sequence: TGTGCCAGCACCCAGGACAGGGTGGGCAATCAGCCCCAGCATTTT.

This clone was found a few times. This chain uses TRBV11-3 with TRBJ1-4; no reliable D call. The CDR3 extends over 18 amino acids. With 5 bases removed from V and 4 bases from J, the gap between germline ends came to 23 bases. Germline loops: CDR1 SGHNT, CDR2 YENEEA. The CDR3 protein is CASSQRSGGQVFNEKLFF. In DNA, the CDR3 is TGTGCCAGCAGCCAAAGGAGTGGCGGGCAGGTTTTTAATGAAAAACTGTTTTTT.

V and J are TRBV19 and TRBJ2-2; TRBD2 matches at 15 bases. CDR1 LNHDA and CDR2 SQIVND come from the germline V gene (reference sequence). The CDR3 has 20 residues. The J segment lost 6 bases and the V segment lost 6 bases, leaving 17 bases of the junction unmatched. CDR3 nucleotides: TGTGCCAGTAGCAAATTCCCGGGACTAGCGGGAGGTAGACGATCCGGGGAGCTGTTTTTT. This gives the protein CASSKFPGLAGGRRSGELFF.

This clone was observed a handful of times. J is TRBJ2-7 and V is TRBV11-3; 9 bases line up with TRBD1. The CDR3 covers 15 residues. Germline V gives CDR1 SGHNT, CDR2 YENEEA. J gave up 4 bases and V 3 bases, and 7 bases lay outside the gene matches. The CDR3: CASSLPPGQGYEQYF. As DNA, the CDR3 is TGTGCCAGCAGCTTGCCTCCGGGACAGGGATACGAGCAGTACTTC.

The chain combines TRBV28 with TRBJ1-2; a possible D gene is TRBD1 (6 bases). CDR3 length equals 15 residues. Trimming shortened V by 3 bases and J by 7 bases, and 18 bases separated the two germline ends. CDR1 and CDR2 from the germline V gene are MDHEN and SYDVKM. CDR3 DNA: TGTGCCAGCAGTTTTGGGGACTTAAGGGGGGGTGGCTACACCTTC. This gives the protein CASSFGDLRGGGYTF.

This clone came up a few times. The rearrangement links TRBV11-3 to TRBJ2-1, with TRBD1 matching 7 bases. Looked up from germline, CDR1 is SGHNT and CDR2 is YENEEA. CDR3 size: 15 residues. V lost 4 bases and J lost 8; bases outside the gene matches: 11. CDR3 region: CASSSSRGTQHEQFF. The CDR3 DNA reads TGTGCCAGCAGCTCGTCCAGGGGGACACAACATGAGCAGTTCTTC.

The V call is TRBV9, the J call TRBJ2-2; TRBD1 agrees at 11 bases. Trimming took 5 bases from V and 4 from J; bases not matched to a gene: 4. CDR1 and CDR2 from the germline V gene are SGDLS and YYNGEE. CDR3 length equals 15 residues. This CDR3 is CASSGGTGGTGELFF. The CDR3 coding sequence is TGTGCCAGCAGTGGAGGGACAGGGGGCACCGGGGAGCTGTTTTTT.

A few counts support this clone. This rearrangement joins TRBV9 to TRBJ2-5; 13 bases match TRBD2. This CDR3 is 16 amino acids long. From germline, CDR1 is SGDLS and CDR2 YYNGEE. The V segment lost 7 bases and the J segment 2 bases; nucleotides outside the gene matches: 8. CDR3 sequence (DNA): TGTGCCAGCGATGAGGGACTAGCGGGGCGACAAGAGACCCAGTACTTC. Amino acids: CASDEGLAGRQETQYF.

J is TRBJ2-7 and V is TRBV6-8; D is ambiguous. This CDR3 has 12 residues. Germline CDR1 is MNHGY and CDR2 is SAAAGT. Trimming cost V 7 bases and J 2 bases, with 9 bases left between them. The CDR3 nucleotides read TGTGCCAGCATGGCTGAACCCTACGAGCAGTACTTC. It is translated as CASMAEPYEQYF.